Listed below are T cell receptor beta chains from one sample, sequenced in a study of graft-versus-host responses after intestinal transplantation. These receptors' targets are unknown. Assay: immunoSEQ multiplex PCR; the TCRdb copy retains only in-frame clones and omits some. This repertoire shows around 49,000 clones, 70% to 90% found once; its top ten account for 0.5% to 0.65%. The sample was unstimulated CD4+ T cells sorted from spleen or lymph node cells, taken before transplant. The receptors derive from a human donor who was the organ donor for an intestinal transplant. Each CDR3 is given with its conserved first and last residue. A D gene is named only where the DNA matches it firmly. The listing skips clone size in some rows; elsewhere it reads once, few, many or a size class.

>TRBJ1-5|-|TRBV19|few
CASSVQIISNQPQHF
TGTGCCAGTAGTGTCCAGATCATTAGCAATCAGCCCCAGCATTTT
>TRBJ2-7|TRBD1|TRBV18|-
CASLPQDRTYEQYF
TGTGCCAGCTTACCGCAGGACAGGACCTACGAGCAGTACTTC
>TRBJ2-5|-|TRBV5-1|-
CASSLAGGQETQYF
TGCGCCAGCAGCTTGGCCGGGGGACAAGAGACCCAGTACTTC
>TRBJ2-7|-|TRBV7-3|-
CASSLAQGYEQYF
TGTGCCAGCAGCTTAGCCCAGGGTTACGAGCAGTACTTC
>TRBJ2-7|TRBD2|TRBV27|-
CASSLNPPGLGPQYEQYF
TGTGCCAGCAGTTTAAACCCCCCCGGACTAGGCCCTCAATACGAGCAGTACTTC
>TRBJ2-4|-|TRBV14|-
CASSQARAEAKNIQYF
TGTGCCAGCAGCCAAGCCAGGGCAGAGGCCAAAAACATTCAGTACTTC
>TRBJ1-2|TRBD1|TRBV27|-
CASSRTGEGGYTF
TGTGCCAGCTCCCGGACAGGGGAAGGCGGCTACACCTTC
>TRBJ2-3|-|TRBV10-3|-
CAISEGETATQYF
TGTGCCATCAGTGAGGGGGAGACGGCTACGCAGTATTTT
>TRBJ1-1|-|TRBV9|-
CASKPQGDRNTEAFF
TGTGCCAGCAAGCCACAAGGAGACAGGAACACTGAAGCTTTCTTT
>TRBJ2-7|TRBD1|TRBV4-1|-
CASSPLDRGPYEQYF
TGCGCCAGCAGCCCACTGGACAGGGGGCCCTACGAGCAGTACTTC
>TRBJ1-1|TRBD1|TRBV28|-
CASSRITGGSTEAFF
TGTGCCAGCAGTCGAATAACAGGGGGAAGCACTGAAGCTTTCTTT
>TRBJ2-1|TRBD2|TRBV13|-
CASSLAAKTSGRGPFLNEQFF
TGTGCCAGCAGCTTAGCCGCAAAGACTAGCGGGAGGGGTCCCTTCCTTAATGAGCAGTTCTTC
>TRBJ2-7|-|TRBV2|-
CASSDGVLARSEQYF
TGTGCCAGCAGTGACGGGGTGTTAGCTCGAAGCGAGCAGTACTTC
>TRBJ1-2|-|TRBV7-9|-
CASSSTSDYYGYTF
TGTGCCAGCAGTTCCACCAGTGACTACTATGGCTACACCTTC
>TRBJ2-3|-|TRBV27|-
CASSSTGTSTDTQYF
TGTGCCAGCAGTTCCACCGGGACAAGCACAGATACGCAGTATTTT
>TRBJ2-7|TRBD1|TRBV10-3|-
CAISRQGISMSYEQYF
TGTGCCATCAGTCGACAGGGGATAAGTATGTCCTACGAGCAGTACTTC
>TRBJ2-1|-|TRBV7-6|-
CASSLMSGTWGNEQFF
TGTGCCAGCAGCTTAATGTCGGGGACATGGGGCAATGAGCAGTTCTTC
>TRBJ1-5|-|TRBV5-1|-
CASTLPLTVCNQPQHF
TGCGCCAGCACCCTTCCTCTGACAGTCTGTAATCAGCCCCAGCATTTT
>TRBJ1-4|-|TRBV6-4|-
CASSTCRGNEKLFF
TGTGCCAGCAGTACTTGCCGGGGTAATGAAAAACTGTTTTTT
>TRBJ1-2|-|TRBV2|-
CASSEQGNGYTF
TGTGCCAGCAGTGAACAGGGGAATGGCTACACCTTC
>TRBJ2-2|-|TRBV18|-
CASSPSVTGELFF
TGTGCCAGCTCACCGTCGGTCACCGGGGAGCTGTTTTTT
>TRBJ1-5|TRBD1|TRBV7-8|-
CASSLEGRGLNQPQHF
TGTGCCAGCAGCTTAGAGGGCAGGGGGCTCAATCAGCCCCAGCATTTT
>TRBJ2-3|TRBD2|TRBV25-1|-
CASSEFGGRAIDTQYF
TGTGCCAGCAGTGAATTTGGCGGGAGGGCCATAGATACGCAGTATTTT
>TRBJ1-1|-|TRBV11-1|-
CASSYSRRVNTEAFF
TGTGCCAGCAGCTACAGCAGGAGGGTGAACACTGAAGCTTTCTTT
>TRBJ1-1|TRBD1|TRBV29-1|-
CSAGGQGAGRTEAFF
TGCAGCGCCGGCGGGCAGGGGGCCGGTCGCACTGAAGCTTTCTTT
>TRBJ2-1|-|TRBV18|-
CASSPPGALGVFNDEQFF
TGTGCCAGCTCACCGCCCGGAGCACTAGGAGTCTTTAATGATGAGCAGTTCTTC
>TRBJ2-7|TRBD1|TRBV7-9|once
CASSMTGLLEYF
TGTGCCAGCAGCATGACAGGGTTATTAGAGTACTTC
>TRBJ2-7|-|TRBV9|-
CASSPSLDRDLYYEQYF
TGTGCCAGCAGCCCCTCGTTGGATCGGGATCTCTACTACGAGCAGTACTTC
>TRBJ1-5|-|TRBV30|few
CAWGPGGYQPQHF
TGTGCCTGGGGTCCTGGGGGCTATCAGCCCCAGCATTTT
>TRBJ2-7|-|TRBV28|-
CASRARWREQYF
TGTGCCAGCAGGGCACGGTGGAGGGAGCAGTACTTC
>TRBJ2-7|TRBD2|TRBV2|-
CASSEGGGEFYEQYF
TGTGCCAGCAGTGAAGGGGGAGGGGAGTTCTACGAGCAGTACTTC
>TRBJ2-7|-|TRBV5-1|-
CASSQIGQSYEQYF
TGCGCCAGCAGTCAAATTGGACAGTCCTACGAGCAGTACTTC
>TRBJ2-5|TRBD1|TRBV9|-
CATPLQDRSRQETQYF
TGTGCCACACCATTACAGGACAGGAGCCGACAAGAGACCCAGTACTTC
>TRBJ1-1|TRBD1|TRBV4-2|-
CASSQVGQGNSEAFF
TGTGCCAGCAGCCAAGTCGGACAGGGGAACTCTGAAGCTTTCTTT
>TRBJ1-2|TRBD1|TRBV28|once
CASSRDRLTNYGYTF
TGTGCCAGCAGCCGGGACAGGCTTACTAACTATGGCTACACCTTC
>TRBJ2-5|-|TRBV28|-
CASSLYQTRETQYF
TGTGCCAGCAGTTTGTATCAAACCAGAGAGACCCAGTACTTC
>TRBJ2-4|TRBD1|TRBV28|-
CAIQGFPKNIQYF
TGTGCCATACAGGGGTTTCCGAAAAACATTCAGTACTTC
>TRBJ2-7|TRBD1|TRBV7-8|-
CASSTLDRGRSEQYF
TGTGCCAGCAGCACCCTGGACAGGGGGCGTAGCGAGCAGTACTTC
>TRBJ2-3|TRBD1|TRBV2|-
CASRGVIRGRPTDTQYF
TGTGCCAGCAGGGGGGTTATCAGGGGGCGCCCCACAGATACGCAGTATTTT
>TRBJ2-7|TRBD1|TRBV28|-
CASSSGTGGAYEQYF
TGTGCCAGCAGTTCCGGGACAGGGGGAGCCTACGAGCAGTACTTC
>TRBJ2-3|TRBD1|TRBV27|-
CASSPLQGASYTQYF
TGTGCCAGCAGTCCCTTACAGGGGGCCTCGTATACGCAGTATTTT
>TRBJ2-7|TRBD2|TRBV5-6|few
CASSLGLAGGAYEQYF
TGTGCCAGCAGCTTGGGACTAGCGGGAGGGGCCTACGAGCAGTACTTC
>TRBJ2-2|-|TRBV5-4|-
CASSSGQNTGELFF
TGTGCCAGCAGCTCGGGACAAAACACCGGGGAGCTGTTTTTT
>TRBJ2-3|TRBD2|TRBV4-1|few
CASSQGGTQRDQVSTDTQYF
TGCGCCAGCAGCCAAGGGGGGACTCAGCGGGACCAGGTAAGCACAGATACGCAGTATTTT
>TRBJ2-2|TRBD2|TRBV9|-
CASSGEGLAGKTGELFF
TGTGCCAGCAGCGGAGAAGGACTAGCGGGAAAGACCGGGGAGCTGTTTTTT